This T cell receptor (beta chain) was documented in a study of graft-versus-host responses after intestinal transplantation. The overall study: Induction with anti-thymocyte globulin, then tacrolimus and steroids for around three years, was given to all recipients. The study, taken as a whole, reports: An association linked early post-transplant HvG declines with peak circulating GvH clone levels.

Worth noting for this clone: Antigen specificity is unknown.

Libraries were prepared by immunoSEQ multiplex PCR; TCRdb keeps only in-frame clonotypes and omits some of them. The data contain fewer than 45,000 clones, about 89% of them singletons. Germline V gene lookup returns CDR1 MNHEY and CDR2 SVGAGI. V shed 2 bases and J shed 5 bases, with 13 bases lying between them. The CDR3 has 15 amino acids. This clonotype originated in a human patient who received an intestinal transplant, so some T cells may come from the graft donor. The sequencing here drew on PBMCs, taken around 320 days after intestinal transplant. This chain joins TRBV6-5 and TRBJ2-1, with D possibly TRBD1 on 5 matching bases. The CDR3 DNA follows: TGTGCCAGCAGTTACAGGGGCCCCTTTCACAATGAGCAGTTCTTC. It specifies CASSYRGPFHNEQFF.